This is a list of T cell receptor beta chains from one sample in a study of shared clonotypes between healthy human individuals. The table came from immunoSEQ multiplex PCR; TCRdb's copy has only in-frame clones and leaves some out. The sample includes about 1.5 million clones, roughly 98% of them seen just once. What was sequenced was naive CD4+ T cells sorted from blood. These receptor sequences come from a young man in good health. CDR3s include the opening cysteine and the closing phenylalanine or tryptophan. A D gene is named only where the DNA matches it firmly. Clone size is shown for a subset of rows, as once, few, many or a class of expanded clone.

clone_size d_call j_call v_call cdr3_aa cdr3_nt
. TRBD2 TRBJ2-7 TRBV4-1 CASSKTSGRAAYEQYF TGCGCCAGCAGCAAAACTAGCGGGAGGGCCGCTTACGAGCAGTACTTC
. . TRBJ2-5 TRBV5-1 CASSLEGAGQETQYF TGCGCCAGCAGCTTGGAAGGCGCAGGACAAGAGACCCAGTACTTC
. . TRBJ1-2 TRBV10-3 CAITSGREDGYTF TGTGCCATCACCTCGGGCAGGGAGGATGGCTACACCTTC
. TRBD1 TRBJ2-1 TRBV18 CASSPPGTANEQFF TGTGCCAGCTCACCACCCGGGACAGCCAATGAGCAGTTCTTC
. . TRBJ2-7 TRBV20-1 CSARSNEQYF TGCAGTGCTAGATCCAACGAGCAGTACTTC
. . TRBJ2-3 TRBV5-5 CASSSGARGGSTDTQYF TGTGCCAGCAGCTCGGGAGCTCGGGGCGGGAGCACAGATACGCAGTATTTT
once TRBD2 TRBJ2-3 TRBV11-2 CASSLFRTSGSTDTQYF TGTGCCAGCAGCTTATTTAGGACTAGCGGAAGCACAGATACGCAGTATTTT
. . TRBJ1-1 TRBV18 CASSPPDNREAFF TGTGCCAGCTCACCACCGGACAATCGTGAAGCTTTCTTT
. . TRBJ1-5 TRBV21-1 CASSKEDQKYSNQPQHF TGTGCCAGCAGCAAAGAAGACCAGAAGTATAGCAATCAGCCCCAGCATTTT
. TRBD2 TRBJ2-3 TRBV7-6 CASSSGLDSDTQYF TGTGCCAGCAGCTCGGGACTAGATTCCGATACGCAGTATTTT
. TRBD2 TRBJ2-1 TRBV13 CASSLLGTFSGSRNEQFF TGTGCCAGCAGCCTCCTAGGGACTTTTAGCGGGAGTAGGAATGAGCAGTTCTTC
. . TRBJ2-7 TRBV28 CASSLLGVYEQYF TGTGCCAGCAGTTTACTGGGTGTGTACGAGCAGTACTTC
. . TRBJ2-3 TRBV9 CASSVLGASTDTQYF TGTGCCAGCAGCGTACTAGGGGCTAGCACAGATACGCAGTATTTT
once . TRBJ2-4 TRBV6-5 CASSYSTRGAPYF TGTGCCAGCAGTTACTCGACAAGGGGGGCTCCTTACTTC
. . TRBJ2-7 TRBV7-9 CASSLGDIRSYEQYF TGTGCCAGCAGCTTGGGGGACATAAGATCCTACGAGCAGTACTTC
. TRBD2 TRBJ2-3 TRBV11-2 CASSSRSGRLGDTQYF TGTGCCAGCAGCTCCCGTAGCGGGAGATTGGGAGATACGCAGTATTTT
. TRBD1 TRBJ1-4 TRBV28 CASSLQGPGGYEKLFF TGTGCCAGCAGTCTACAAGGGCCAGGGGGCTATGAAAAACTGTTTTTT
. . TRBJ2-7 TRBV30 CAWSGDKYEQYF TGTGCCTGGAGCGGGGACAAGTACGAGCAGTACTTC
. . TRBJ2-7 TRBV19 CASRATGTGPSYEQYF TGTGCCAGTAGGGCGACCGGGACGGGACCTTCCTACGAGCAGTACTTC
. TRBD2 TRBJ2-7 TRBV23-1 CASSLSLNRDYSYEQYF TGCGCCAGCAGTCTCTCACTAAACCGGGACTACTCCTACGAGCAGTACTTC
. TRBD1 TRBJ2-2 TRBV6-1 CASNTDRASAGELFF TGTGCCAGCAACACGGACAGGGCTAGCGCCGGGGAGCTGTTTTTT
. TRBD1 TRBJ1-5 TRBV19 CASSLTGTGTTRTNQPQHF TGTGCCAGTAGTTTAACCGGGACAGGGACTACGAGGACAAATCAGCCCCAGCATTTT
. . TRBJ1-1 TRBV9 CASSVVGMNTEAFF TGTGCCAGCAGCGTAGTTGGGATGAACACTGAAGCTTTCTTT
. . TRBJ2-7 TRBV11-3 CASSLGPIYEQYF TGTGCCAGCAGCCTGGGACCGATCTACGAGCAGTACTTC
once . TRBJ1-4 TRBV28 CASSPAPGEKLFF TGTGCCAGCAGTCCCGCTCCTGGTGAAAAACTGTTTTTT
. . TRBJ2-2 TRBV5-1 CASSLAARVSGELFF TGCGCCAGCAGCTTGGCCGCCAGGGTCTCCGGGGAGCTGTTTTTT
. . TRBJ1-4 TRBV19 CASNRGRGNEKLFF TGTGCCAGTAACCGGGGGCGGGGTAATGAAAAACTGTTTTTT
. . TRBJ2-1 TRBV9 CASSGTRIKGNEQFF TGTGCCAGCAGCGGAACCCGAATAAAAGGAAATGAGCAGTTCTTC
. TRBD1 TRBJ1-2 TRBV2 CASREPGQNYGYTF TGTGCCAGCAGGGAGCCGGGACAGAATTATGGCTACACCTTC
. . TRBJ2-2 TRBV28 CASRMTVGTRGELFF TGTGCCAGCAGGATGACAGTAGGGACTCGTGGGGAGCTGTTTTTT
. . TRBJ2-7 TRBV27 CASSPRSYEQYF TGTGCCAGCAGTCCCCGCTCCTACGAGCAGTACTTC
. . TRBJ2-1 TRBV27 CASIAAGLKFNEQFF TGTGCCAGCATCGCGGCGGGCCTCAAATTCAATGAGCAGTTCTTC
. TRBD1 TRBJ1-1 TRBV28 CASSLPTGGPTEAFF TGTGCCAGCAGTTTGCCGACAGGGGGCCCCACTGAAGCTTTCTTT
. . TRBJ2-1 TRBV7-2 CASSLGAGRNNEQFF TGTGCCAGCAGCCTGGGGGCAGGGCGGAACAATGAGCAGTTCTTC
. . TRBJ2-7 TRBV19 CASSPSFLLYEQYF TGTGCCAGTAGTCCATCTTTTTTGCTCTACGAGCAGTACTTC
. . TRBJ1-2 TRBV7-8 CASSQTGNYGYTF TGTGCCAGCAGCCAGACCGGGAACTATGGCTACACCTTC
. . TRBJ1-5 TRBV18 CASSPSSGPPINQPQHF TGTGCCAGCTCACCGTCATCGGGTCCCCCTATCAATCAGCCCCAGCATTTT
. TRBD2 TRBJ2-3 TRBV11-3 CASSSRTGKAGGPRTDTQYF TGTGCCAGCAGCTCACGGACAGGGAAAGCGGGAGGGCCCCGCACAGATACGCAGTATTTT
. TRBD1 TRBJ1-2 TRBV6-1 CASSRDRGLGYTF TGTGCCAGCAGTAGGGACAGGGGGCTCGGCTACACCTTC
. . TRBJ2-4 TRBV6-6 CASSYSGLTGENIQYF TGTGCCAGCAGTTACTCCGGCCTGACAGGAGAAAACATTCAGTACTTC
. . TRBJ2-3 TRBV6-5 CASTPWAGETDTQYF TGTGCCAGCACCCCTTGGGCAGGGGAGACAGATACGCAGTATTTT
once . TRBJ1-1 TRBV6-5 CASSYSITTMNTEAFF TGTGCCAGCAGTTACTCGATAACCACCATGAACACTGAAGCTTTCTTT
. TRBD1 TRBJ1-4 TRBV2 CASDRGVREKLFF TGTGCCAGTGACAGGGGAGTACGGGAAAAACTGTTTTTT
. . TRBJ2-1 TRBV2 CASSETWVGNEQFF TGTGCCAGCAGTGAAACATGGGTAGGGAATGAGCAGTTCTTC
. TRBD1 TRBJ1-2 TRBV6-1 CASREDRERRGYTF TGTGCCAGCCGGGAGGACAGGGAACGGCGCGGCTACACCTTC
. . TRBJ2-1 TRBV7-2 CASSLSPYNEQFF TGTGCCAGCAGCTTATCCCCCTACAATGAGCAGTTCTTC
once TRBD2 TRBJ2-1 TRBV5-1 CASSVIAGTLGGNEQFF TGCGCCAGCAGTGTTATAGCGGGAACTCTCGGTGGCAATGAGCAGTTCTTC
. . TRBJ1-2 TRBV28 CASTIGANYGYTF TGTGCCAGTACAATCGGGGCCAACTATGGCTACACCTTC
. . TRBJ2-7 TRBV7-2 CASSLFSDAYEQYF TGTGCCAGCAGCTTATTCTCAGATGCCTACGAGCAGTACTTC
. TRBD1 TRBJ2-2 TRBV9 CASTLTGVTGELFF TGTGCCAGCACACTGACAGGGGTCACCGGGGAGCTGTTTTTT
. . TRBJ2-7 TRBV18 CASSPAPSYEQYF TGTGCCAGCTCACCGGCCCCAAGCTACGAGCAGTACTTC
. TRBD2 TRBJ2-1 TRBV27 CASTLKASGRVVFYNEQFF TGTGCCAGCACCTTAAAAGCTAGCGGGAGGGTTGTGTTCTACAATGAGCAGTTCTTC